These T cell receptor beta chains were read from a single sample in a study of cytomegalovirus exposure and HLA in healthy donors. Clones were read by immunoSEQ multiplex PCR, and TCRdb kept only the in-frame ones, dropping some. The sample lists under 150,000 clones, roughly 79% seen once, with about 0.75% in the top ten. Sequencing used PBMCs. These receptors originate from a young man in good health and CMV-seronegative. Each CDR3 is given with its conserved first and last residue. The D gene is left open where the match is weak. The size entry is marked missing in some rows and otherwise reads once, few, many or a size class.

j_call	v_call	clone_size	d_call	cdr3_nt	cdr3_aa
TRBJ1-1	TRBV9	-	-	TGTGCCAGCGGGGGAGGGGGAGCCACTGAAGCTTTCTTT	CASGGGGATEAFF
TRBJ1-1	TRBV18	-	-	TGTGCCAGCTCACCACCCCTCCCCTTGGCGGGGAACACTGAAGCTTTCTTT	CASSPPLPLAGNTEAFF
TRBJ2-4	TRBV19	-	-	TGTGCCAGTAGTATAATTACTCGGACAGGGACTATAGCCAAAAACATTCAGTACTTC	CASSIITRTGTIAKNIQYF
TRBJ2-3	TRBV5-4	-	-	TGTGCCAGCAGCCAGGGCGTTACGCAGTATTTT	CASSQGVTQYF
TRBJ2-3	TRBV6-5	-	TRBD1	TGTGCCAGCAGTTACACTTCCGGACAGGGGCCACATACGCAGTATTTT	CASSYTSGQGPHTQYF
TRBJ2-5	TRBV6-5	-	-	TGTGCCAGCACCGCCGACACCCAAGAGACCCAGTACTTC	CASTADTQETQYF
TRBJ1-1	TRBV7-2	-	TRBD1	TGTGCCAGCAGGGGGGACAGGGTTGGGGCCACTGAAGCTTTCTTT	CASRGDRVGATEAFF
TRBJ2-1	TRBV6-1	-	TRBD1	TGTGCCAGCAGTGAATTAGGGACAGGGGTCTACAATGAGCAGTTCTTC	CASSELGTGVYNEQFF
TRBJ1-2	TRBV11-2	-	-	TGTGCCAGCAGCCCTATCAGACTGGATGGCTACACCTTC	CASSPIRLDGYTF
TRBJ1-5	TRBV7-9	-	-	TGTGCCAGCAGCTGGGCGGCGGGAGATCAGCCCCAGCATTTT	CASSWAAGDQPQHF
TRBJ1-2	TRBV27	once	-	TGTGCCAGCAGTTTGTCGGGACACATGAATGGCTACACCTTC	CASSLSGHMNGYTF
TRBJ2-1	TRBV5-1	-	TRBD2	TGCGCCAGCAGCTCCAGGACTAGCGGGGCATATTACAATGAGCAGTTCTTC	CASSSRTSGAYYNEQFF
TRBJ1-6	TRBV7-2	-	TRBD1	TGTGCCAGCAGCACAACGGACAGGTCCCTCTATAATTCACCCCTCCACTTT	CASSTTDRSLYNSPLHF
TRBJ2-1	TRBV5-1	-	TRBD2	TGCGCCAGCAGCTTGGGCGGGGGATCGTACAATGAGCAGTTCTTC	CASSLGGGSYNEQFF
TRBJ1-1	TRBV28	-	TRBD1	TGTGCCAGCAGTCAACTCGGGACAGGCATGAACACTGAAGCTTTCTTT	CASSQLGTGMNTEAFF
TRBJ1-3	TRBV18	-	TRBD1	TGTGCCAGCTCACCGGGACAGGGGTCTGGAAACACCATATATTTT	CASSPGQGSGNTIYF
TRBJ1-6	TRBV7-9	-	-	TGTGCCAGCAGCTTAGCAGTGGCAAGCTCCTATAATTCACCCCTCCACTTT	CASSLAVASSYNSPLHF
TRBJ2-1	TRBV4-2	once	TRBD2	TGTGCCAGCAGCCCCCTGGGACTAGCGGGGCCCAATGAGCAGTTCTTC	CASSPLGLAGPNEQFF
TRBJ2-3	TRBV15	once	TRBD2	TGTGCCACCAGCCGCCGCGGGGGGGCCACAGATACGCAGTATTTT	CATSRRGGATDTQYF
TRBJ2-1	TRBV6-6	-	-	TGTGCCAGTTTTTTAGGAACAGGGAGACTCCCGGAGCAGTTCTTC	CASFLGTGRLPEQFF
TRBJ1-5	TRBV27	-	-	TGTGCCAGCAGTTTAAGTGGGGGGGCGGGCGGTAGCAATCAGCCCCAGCATTTT	CASSLSGGAGGSNQPQHF
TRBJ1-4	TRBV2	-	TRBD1	TGTGCCAGCAGGGGACAGGGGAATGAAAAACTGTTTTTT	CASRGQGNEKLFF
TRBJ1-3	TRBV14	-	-	TGTGCCAGCAGTCAAACTTATGGGAACAGGGATGGAAACACCATATATTTT	CASSQTYGNRDGNTIYF
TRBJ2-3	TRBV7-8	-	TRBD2	TGTGCCAGCAGCTCTAGCGGGGGGAGTGTGGATACGCAGTATTTT	CASSSSGGSVDTQYF
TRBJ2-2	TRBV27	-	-	TGTGCCAGCAGTTTCGAGGGGGTTACCGGGGAGCTGTTTTTT	CASSFEGVTGELFF
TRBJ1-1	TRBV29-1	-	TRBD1	TGCAGCGGGGGACAGGGGGCAAAGTACACTGAAGCTTTCTTT	CSGGQGAKYTEAFF
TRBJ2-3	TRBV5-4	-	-	TGTGCCAGCAGCTTGCGAGGGTATACGGATACGCAGTATTTT	CASSLRGYTDTQYF
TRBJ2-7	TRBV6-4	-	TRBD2	TGTGCCAGCAGTGAATCAGCCGGGACTAGCTACGAGCAGTACTTC	CASSESAGTSYEQYF
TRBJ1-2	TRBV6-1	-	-	TGTGCCAGCAGTGTCAGGGGAGGCTACACCTTC	CASSVRGGYTF
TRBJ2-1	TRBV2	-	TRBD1	TGTGCCAGCAGCCCAGGGACAGGACCCAATGAGCAGTTCTTC	CASSPGTGPNEQFF
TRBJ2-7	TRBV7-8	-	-	TGTGCCAGCAGCTGGGAGGAATCCTACGAGCAGTACTTC	CASSWEESYEQYF
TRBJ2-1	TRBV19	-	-	TGTGCCAGTAGTATAGGGCAGGGTTTCGATGAGCAGTTCTTC	CASSIGQGFDEQFF
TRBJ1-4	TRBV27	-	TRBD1	TGTGCCAGCAGACCGGTGGGACAGGGGGCATCGACTAATGAAAAACTGTTTTTT	CASRPVGQGASTNEKLFF
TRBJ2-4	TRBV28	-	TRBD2	TGTGCCAGCAGTACGGGGGGTATCGCCAAAAACATTCAGTACTTC	CASSTGGIAKNIQYF
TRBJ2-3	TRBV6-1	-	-	TGTGCCAGCAACAGGCTCACAGATACGCAGTATTTT	CASNRLTDTQYF
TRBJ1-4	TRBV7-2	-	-	TGTGCCAGCAGCTTATCCCAGGCCTTAGGAAAACTGTTTTTT	CASSLSQALGKLFF
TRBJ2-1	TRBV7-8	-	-	TGTGCCAGCAGCTTAGCGGGCTTCATCGAGCAGTTCTTC	CASSLAGFIEQFF
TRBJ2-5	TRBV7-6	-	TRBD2	TGTGCCAGCAGCTTAGGGCTAGCGGGGGGCCAAGAGACCCAGTACTTC	CASSLGLAGGQETQYF
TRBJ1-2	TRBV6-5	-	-	TGTGCCAGCAGTTATGGGCTGGCGAACTATGGCTACACCTTC	CASSYGLANYGYTF
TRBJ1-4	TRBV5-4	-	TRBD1	TGTGCCAGCAGCTTGGCCAGGGACAGGGGATCGGAAAAACTGTTTTTT	CASSLARDRGSEKLFF
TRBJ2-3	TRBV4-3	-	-	TGCGCCAGCAGCCAAGACGAGGCGGGCTTCACAGATACGCAGTATTTT	CASSQDEAGFTDTQYF
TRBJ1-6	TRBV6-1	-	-	TGTGCCAGCAGCGAGATACAGGGTTCAGGTTCACCCCTCCACTTT	CASSEIQGSGSPLHF
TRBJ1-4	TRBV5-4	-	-	TGTGCCAGCAGACCACAGGGTAATGAAAAACTGTTTTTT	CASRPQGNEKLFF
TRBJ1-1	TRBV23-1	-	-	TGCGCCAGCACCTCACAACCGGGACTGAGGAACACTGAAGCTTTCTTT	CASTSQPGLRNTEAFF
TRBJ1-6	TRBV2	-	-	TGTGCCAGCAAACCAAACTTTTATAATTCACCCCTCCACTTT	CASKPNFYNSPLHF
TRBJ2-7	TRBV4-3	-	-	TGCGCCAGCAGCCAAAACCCAGGGGGGCCCTACGAGCAGTACTTC	CASSQNPGGPYEQYF